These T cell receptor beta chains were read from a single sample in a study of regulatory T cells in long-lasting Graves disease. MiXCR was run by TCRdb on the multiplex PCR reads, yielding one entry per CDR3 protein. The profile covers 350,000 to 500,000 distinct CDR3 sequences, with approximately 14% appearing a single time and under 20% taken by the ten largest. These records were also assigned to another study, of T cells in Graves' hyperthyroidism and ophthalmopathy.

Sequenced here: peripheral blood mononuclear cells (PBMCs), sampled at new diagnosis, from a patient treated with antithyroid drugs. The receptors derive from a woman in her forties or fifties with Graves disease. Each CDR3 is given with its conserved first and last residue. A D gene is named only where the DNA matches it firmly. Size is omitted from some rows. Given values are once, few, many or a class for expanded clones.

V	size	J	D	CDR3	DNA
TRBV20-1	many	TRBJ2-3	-	CSARDTTGAQSGTQYF	TGCAGTGCTAGAGACACGACAGGAGCCCAGTCGGGTACGCAGTATTTT
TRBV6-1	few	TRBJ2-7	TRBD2	CASSKTSGTAYEQYF	TGTGCCAGCAGCAAGACTAGCGGGACCGCCTACGAGCAGTACTTC
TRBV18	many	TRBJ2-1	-	CASSPPRIASYNEQFF	TGTGCCAGCTCACCACCAAGAATAGCGTCGTACAATGAGCAGTTCTTC
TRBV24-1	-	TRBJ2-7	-	CATSEGNYEQYF	TGTGCCACCAGTGAGGGAAACTACGAGCAGTACTTC
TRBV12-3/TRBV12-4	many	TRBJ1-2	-	CASSLGRDGYGYTF	TGTGCCAGCAGTTTGGGCAGGGACGGGTATGGCTACACCTTC
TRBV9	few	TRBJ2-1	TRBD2	CASSAGTSVSSYNEQFF	TGTGCCAGCAGCGCCGGGACTAGCGTATCTTCCTACAATGAGCAGTTCTTC
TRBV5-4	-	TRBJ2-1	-	CASSLEARSYNEQFF	TGTGCCAGCAGCTTGGAAGCGCGTTCCTACAATGAGCAGTTCTTC
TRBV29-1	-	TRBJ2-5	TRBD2	CSVAPTGGETQYF	TGCAGCGTCGCCCCGACCGGGGGGGAGACCCAGTACTTC
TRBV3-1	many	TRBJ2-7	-	CASSQDGSRPLYEQYF	TGTGCCAGCAGCCAAGACGGTAGCCGGCCCCTCTACGAGCAGTACTTC
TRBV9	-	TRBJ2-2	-	CASSVSVAGELFF	TGTGCCAGCAGCGTGAGCGTAGCCGGGGAGCTGTTTTTT
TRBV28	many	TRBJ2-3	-	CASSPAYGLAGHTDTQYF	TGTGCCAGCTCCCCTGCCTATGGGTTAGCAGGGCACACAGATACGCAGTATTTT
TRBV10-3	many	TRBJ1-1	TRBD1	CAINPGTGGEAFF	TGTGCCATCAACCCCGGGACAGGGGGTGAAGCTTTCTTT
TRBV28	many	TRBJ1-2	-	CASSLTSSYGYTF	TGTGCCAGCAGTTTAACTTCCAGCTATGGCTACACCTTC
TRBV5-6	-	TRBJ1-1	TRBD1	CASSWNRGQGSSDTEAFF	TGTGCCAGCAGCTGGAACCGTGGACAGGGTTCGAGTGACACTGAAGCTTTCTTT
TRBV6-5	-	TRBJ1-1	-	CASSYSKANTEAFF	TGTGCCAGCAGTTACTCAAAGGCGAACACTGAAGCTTTCTTT
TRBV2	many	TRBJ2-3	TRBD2	CASSEFSLAGGRGTQYF	TGTGCCAGCAGTGAATTCTCCCTAGCGGGAGGGCGGGGTACGCAGTATTTT
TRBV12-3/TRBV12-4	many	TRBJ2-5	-	CASSLLGNQETQYF	TGTGCCAGCAGTTTACTGGGGAACCAAGAGACCCAGTACTTC
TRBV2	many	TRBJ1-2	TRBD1	CASYGGPDRGKGGYTF	TGTGCCAGCTACGGGGGGCCGGACAGGGGCAAAGGTGGCTACACCTTC
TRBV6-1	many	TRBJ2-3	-	CASSKGFSDTQYF	TGTGCCAGCAGTAAGGGGTTCTCTGATACGCAGTATTTT
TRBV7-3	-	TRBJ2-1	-	CASSFQGPSSYNEQFF	TGTGCCAGCAGCTTTCAGGGCCCCAGCTCCTACAATGAGCAGTTCTTC
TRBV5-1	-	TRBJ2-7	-	CASSLEGTLSSFERYF	TGCGCCAGCAGCTTGGAGGGGACACTATCCTCCTTCGAGCGGTACTTC
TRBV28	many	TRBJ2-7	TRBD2	CASSLGLAGAITYEQYF	TGTGCCAGCAGCCTTGGACTAGCGGGAGCGATTACCTACGAGCAGTACTTC
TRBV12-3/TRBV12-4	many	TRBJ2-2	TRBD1	CASSLGTGTAVYTGELFF	TGTGCCAGCAGTTTGGGGACAGGGACTGCTGTGTACACCGGGGAGCTGTTTTTT
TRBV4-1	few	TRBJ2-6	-	CASSQGGRAGANVLTF	TGCGCCAGCAGCCAAGGAGGGCGGGCTGGGGCCAACGTCCTGACTTTC
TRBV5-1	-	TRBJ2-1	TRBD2	CASSSSGRYLFF	TGCGCCAGCAGCAGCAGCGGGAGATATCTCTTCTTC
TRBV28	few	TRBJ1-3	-	CASRPSSSGNTIYF	TGTGCCAGCAGGCCATCTAGCTCTGGAAACACCATATATTTT
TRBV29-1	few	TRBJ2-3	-	CSVEGDYLSTDTQYF	TGCAGCGTTGAGGGAGACTACCTTAGCACAGATACGCAGTATTTT
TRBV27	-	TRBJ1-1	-	CASKWGAPYTEAFF	TGTGCCAGCAAGTGGGGGGCGCCATACACTGAAGCTTTCTTT
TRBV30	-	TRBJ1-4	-	CARSAIRTLGVVTNEKLFF	TGTGCCCGGAGCGCAATTAGGACACTAGGGGTTGTAACTAATGAAAAACTGTTTTTT
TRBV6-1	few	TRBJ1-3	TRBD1	CASSRGFDSGNTIYF	TGTGCCAGCAGCAGGGGGTTTGACTCTGGAAACACCATATATTTT
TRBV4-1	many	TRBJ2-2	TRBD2	CASSQGLGGTGELFF	TGCGCCAGCAGCCAGGGACTAGGAGGCACCGGGGAGCTGTTTTTT
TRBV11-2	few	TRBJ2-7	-	CASSDLMVSEQYF	TGTGCCAGCAGTGACCTAATGGTGAGCGAGCAGTACTTC
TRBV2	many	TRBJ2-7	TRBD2	CASRQTSGPYEQYF	TGTGCCAGCAGACAGACTAGCGGGCCCTACGAGCAGTACTTC
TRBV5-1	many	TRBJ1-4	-	CASSRSGETNEKLFF	TGCGCCAGCAGCCGTTCAGGTGAAACTAATGAAAAACTGTTTTTT
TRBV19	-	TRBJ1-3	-	CATARGDPGNTIYF	TGTGCCACCGCCCGAGGGGACCCTGGAAACACCATATATTTT
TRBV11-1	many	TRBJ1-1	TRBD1	CASSHGQGSTEAFF	TGTGCCAGCAGCCACGGACAGGGCAGCACTGAAGCTTTCTTT
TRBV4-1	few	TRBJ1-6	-	CASSQDNRGENSPLHF	TGCGCCAGCAGCCAAGATAATCGGGGAGAAAATTCACCCCTCCACTTT
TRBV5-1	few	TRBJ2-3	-	CASSLGGKPTDTQYF	TGCGCCAGCAGCTTGGGGGGGAAACCCACAGATACGCAGTATTTT
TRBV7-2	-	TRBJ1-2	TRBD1	CASSWGQGEGGYTF	TGTGCCAGCAGCTGGGGACAGGGGGAGGGTGGCTACACCTTC
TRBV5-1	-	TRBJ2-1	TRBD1	CASSPDRGFGRASNEQFF	TGCGCCAGCAGCCCGGACAGGGGGTTCGGGAGGGCCTCCAATGAGCAGTTCTTC
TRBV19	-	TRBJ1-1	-	CASSWTYNTEAFF	TGTGCCAGTTCCTGGACTTACAACACTGAAGCTTTCTTT
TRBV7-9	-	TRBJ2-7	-	CASSLSRDYEQYF	TGTGCCAGCAGCTTAAGCCGAGACTACGAGCAGTACTTC
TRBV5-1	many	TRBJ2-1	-	CASSLELGGEQFF	TGCGCCAGCAGCTTGGAGCTGGGGGGTGAGCAGTTCTTC
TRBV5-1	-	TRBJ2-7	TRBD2	CASSETWGKREGRGYEQYF	TGCGCCAGCAGCGAGACTTGGGGTAAGCGGGAGGGCCGAGGCTACGAGCAGTACTTC
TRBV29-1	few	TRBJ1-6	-	CSVREGLMGSPLHF	TGCAGCGTGCGAGAGGGGCTAATGGGTTCACCCCTCCACTTT
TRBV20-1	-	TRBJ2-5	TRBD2	CSASLWGGETQYF	TGCAGTGCTAGTTTATGGGGGGGGGAGACCCAGTACTTC
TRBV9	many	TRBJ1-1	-	CASSPYPGDTEAFF	TGTGCCAGCAGCCCCTATCCGGGGGACACTGAAGCTTTCTTT
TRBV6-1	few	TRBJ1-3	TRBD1	CASSDRVTSGNTIYF	TGTGCCAGCAGCGACAGGGTTACCTCTGGAAACACCATATATTTT
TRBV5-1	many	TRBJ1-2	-	CASSLVSTVGANYGYTF	TGCGCCAGCAGCTTGGTTTCGACAGTCGGGGCTAACTATGGCTACACCTTC